The 14 T cell receptor beta chains below were found in one sample sequenced in a study of T-cell memory formation after mild COVID-19. Each CDR3 protein gets one entry after TCRdb re-called the 5' RACE reads with MiXCR. Of 450,000 or so distinct CDR3 sequences listed, about 20% are singletons. Sequencing was done on a sample of PBMCs or a T cell subset sorted from them (not recorded which). All receptors come from an adult woman who had mild COVID-19 (a few samples of this study predate the infection). Cell type and time point are not known.

This clonotype was seen more than once but under ten times. The chain has TRBV5-1 and TRBJ1-1; D is undetermined. V was pared by 5 bases and J by 0 bases, with 14 bases between. The CDR3 length is 15 residues. CDR1 and CDR2 from the germline V gene are SGHRS and YFSETQ. CDR3 nucleotide sequence: TGCGCCAGCAGACAAGAGGCGGGGATGAACACTGAAGCTTTCTTT. It is translated as CASRQEAGMNTEAFF.

The table lists this clonotype with a few counts. The chain combines TRBV29-1 with TRBJ1-1, with a possible D match to TRBD1 (6 bases). From germline, CDR1 is SQVTM and CDR2 ANQGSEA. The V end lost 6 bases, the J end lost 6 bases, and 11 bases lay between the germline ends. CDR3 length: 11 amino acids. The CDR3 coding sequence is TGCAGCGTGATGACAGGTTCTGAAGCTTTCTTT. Its protein is CSVMTGSEAFF.

This clonotype was found many times. The V gene is TRBV7-8, the J gene TRBJ1-5; 9 bases align to TRBD1. Germline V CDR1 and CDR2: SGHVS, FQNEAQ. The J segment lost 4 bases and the V segment lost 5 bases, leaving 3 bases of the junction unmatched. The CDR3 totals 14 residues. CDR3 nucleotide sequence: TGTGCCAGCAGCCGGGACAGGGCAAATCAGCCCCAGCATTTT. This codes for CASSRDRANQPQHF. The whole variable domain, remainder taken from reference TRBV7-8 and TRBJ1-5, is GAGVSQSPRYKVAKRGQDVALRCDPISGHVSLFWYQQALGQGPEFLTYFQNEAQLDKSGLPSDRFFAERPEGSVSTLKIQRTQQEDSAVYLCASSRDRANQPQHFGDGTRLSIL.

This clonotype has just one count. The chain has TRBV20-1 and TRBJ2-7; 8 nucleotides align to TRBD1. This CDR3 has 15 amino acids. After removal of 4 bases from V and 1 base from J, the junction contained 9 bases not matched to a gene. Germline CDR1 DFQATT, CDR2 SNEGSKA (reference sequence). CDR3 bases: TGCAGTGCTACGCATCGACAGGGGACTTCCTACGAGCAGTACTTC. Translated, it gives CSATHRQGTSYEQYF.

J is TRBJ2-1 and V is TRBV29-1; 9 bases agree with TRBD1. The length of the CDR3 is 14 residues. Germline CDR1 and CDR2: SQVTM and ANQGSEA. Losses at the gene ends were 7 bases for V and 4 bases for J; bases not matched to a gene: 8. The CDR3: CSGLGTGNYNEQFF. In nucleotides, the CDR3 is TGCAGCGGCCTCGGGACAGGGAATTACAATGAGCAGTTCTTC.

This clonotype came up many times. The rearrangement uses TRBV5-5 and TRBJ2-7; a possible D gene is TRBD2 (6 bases). The CDR3 totals 14 residues. Trimming stripped 2 bases from V and 6 bases from J, with 15 bases between. The V gene's germline CDR1 is SGHKS and CDR2 YYEKEE (reference sequence). DNA of the CDR3: TGTGCCAGCAGCTTTGGGGACTTTGCGGCCGAGCAGTACTTC. This sequence encodes CASSFGDFAAEQYF.

This clonotype has a handful of counts. This rearrangement joins TRBV5-1 to TRBJ1-6, with 8 bases matching TRBD1. This CDR3 contains 15 residues. CDR1 SGHRS and CDR2 YFSETQ come from the germline V gene. The V gene end was trimmed by 4 bases and the J gene end by 8 bases; junction bases not matched to a gene: 8. In nucleotides, the CDR3 is TGCGCCAGCAGCCTACTCCAGGGGGCCGATTCACCCCTCCACTTT. It yields the protein CASSLLQGADSPLHF.

The chain joins TRBV7-2 to TRBJ1-1; no definite D call. This CDR3 is built from 14 residues. V gave up 6 bases and J gave up 3 bases, with 14 bases separating them. Germline CDR1 and CDR2: SGHTA and FQGNSA. The CDR3 is CASRPTPSDTEAFF. The DNA for the CDR3 is TGTGCCAGCAGACCAACTCCAAGCGACACTGAAGCTTTCTTT.

The chain couples TRBV7-3 to TRBJ2-3; TRBD1 aligns across 8 bases. The CDR3 extends over 16 amino acids. Looked up from germline, CDR1 is SGHTA and CDR2 is FQGTGA. Losses at the gene ends were 3 bases for V and 5 bases for J; bases not matched to a gene: 10. This CDR3 reads CASSLVGQGARDTQYF. CDR3 bases: TGTGCCAGCAGCTTGGTGGGGCAGGGGGCGCGAGATACGCAGTATTTT.

This clonotype was counted only a few times. This sequence joins TRBV7-9 and TRBJ2-2; 8 positions match TRBD1. CDR1 and CDR2 (germline): SEHNR, FQNEAQ (reference sequence). V was pared by 7 bases and J by 3 bases, with 4 bases of the junction left unmatched. This CDR3 comprises 14 residues. The CDR3 is CASIETGDTGELFF. DNA of the CDR3: TGTGCCAGCATCGAGACAGGGGACACCGGGGAGCTGTTTTTT.

The chain employs TRBV27 and TRBJ1-1; D unresolved. The CDR3 sequence is 16 residues long. Germline CDR1 reads MNHEY; CDR2 reads SMNVEV (reference sequence). V lost 2 bases to trimming and J lost 0 bases, with 13 bases between them. The CDR3 nucleotides are TGTGCCAGCAGTTTAGGGCTCGGCTTCCTGAACACTGAAGCTTTCTTT. It translates to CASSLGLGFLNTEAFF.

The chain combines TRBV6-5 with TRBJ1-1; D perhaps matches TRBD1 (5 bases). Between the trimmed V and J ends, which lost 0 bases and 3 bases, there was a span of 17 bases. The CDR3 covers 17 residues. Germline V gene data show CDR1 as MNHEY and CDR2 as SVGAGI. CDR3 protein: CASSYSKLGPGDTEAFF. The CDR3 region has the DNA TGTGCCAGCAGTTACTCGAAGCTGGGGCCTGGCGACACTGAAGCTTTCTTT.

The J gene is TRBJ2-4, the V gene TRBV20-1; maybe TRBD2 (5 bases). Germline V gene lookup returns CDR1 DFQATT and CDR2 SNEGSKA (reference sequence). The CDR3 extends over 14 amino acids. The CDR3 DNA is TGCAGCCCGGCCCGGGAACTAGCCAAAAACATTCAGTACTTC. Translated, it gives CSPARELAKNIQYF.

DNA for the CDR3: TGTGCCAGCCCCGGGGAGCTGTTTTTT. It yields the protein CASPGELFF. The V gene is TRBV12-3 or TRBV12-4, the J gene TRBJ2-2; D is undetermined. Trimming cost V 8 bases and J 6 bases, with 1 base left between them. This CDR3 has 9 amino acids.